The clone carrying this T cell receptor (beta chain) appeared once. The antigen is not known. These data originate in a study of T cell responses to AZD1222 COVID-19 vaccine. Study-level results: Within unmutated variant regions lay the reported targets of nearly half of spike-specific TCRs. Donors were chiefly white British, with a greater number of females, and clonal diversity was perhaps underestimated. Baseline serology detected seropositivity in only a handful of AZD1222 recipients.

The table came from immunoSEQ multiplex PCR; TCRdb's copy has only in-frame clones and leaves some out. The sample has 85,000 to 90,000 clones; roughly nine tenths are singletons. Germline V CDR1 and CDR2: MDHEN, SYDVKM. CDR3 length equals 15 residues. V was cut by 4 bases and J by 0 bases, with 13 bases left in between. The TCR comes from an adult who received the AZD1222 COVID-19 vaccine. Specimen: peripheral blood, collected 28 days after the second AZD1222 dose. The gene calls are TRBV28 and TRBJ2-7, with a tentative D call TRBD1 (5 bases). This CDR3 is CASSSGATVSYEQYF. CDR3 DNA: TGTGCCAGCAGTTCTGGGGCGACAGTCTCCTACGAGCAGTACTTC.